These 17 T cell receptor beta chains came from one sample sequenced in a study of cytotoxic CD8 clonotypes in ibrutinib-treated CLL. Some clones are missing from TCRdb's copy, which holds only in-frame ones; the method was immunoSEQ multiplex PCR. Counted here are around 250,000 clones, 60% to 75% occurring once; the ten biggest clones make up roughly 15%. This specimen consisted of PBMCs, obtained after 24 months of ibrutinib treatment. These receptor sequences come from a human donor with chronic lymphocytic leukemia.

Here the CDR3 DNA reads TGCGCCAGCAGCTCAGCACAGGGGGCCCGTGAAGCTTTCTTT. Translated, it gives CASSSAQGAREAFF. This chain uses TRBV5-1 with TRBJ1-1; TRBD1 agrees at 9 bases. The germline V gene has CDR1 SGHRS and CDR2 YFSETQ. The CDR3 spans 14 residues. V trimming: 3 bases; J trimming: 7 bases; junction bases outside the gene matches: 7. Combining the CDR3 with reference TRBV5-1 and TRBJ1-1 gives the whole variable domain KAGVTQTPRYLIKTRGQQVTLSCSPISGHRSVSWYQQTPGQGLQFLFEYFSETQRNKGNFPGRFSGRQFSNSRSEMNVSTLELGDSALYLCASSSAQGAREAFFGQGTRLTVV.

The chain carries TRBV4-2 and TRBJ2-3; TRBD2 aligns across 7 bases. J lost 3 bases, V lost 0 bases, and 15 bases had no gene match. Looked up from germline, CDR1 is LGHNA and CDR2 is YNFKEQ. The CDR3 sequence is 19 residues long. Written as DNA, the CDR3 is TGTGCCAGCAGCCAAGACCTTCGTTCGCGGGAGTGGAGGACAGATACGCAGTATTTT. Translation: CASSQDLRSREWRTDTQYF.

The rearrangement links TRBV7-3 to TRBJ2-2, with D perhaps TRBD2 (5 bases). Germline-derived CDR1 and CDR2 are SGHTA and FQGTGA. The ends were cut back, 5 bases at V and 9 bases at J, with 7 bases in the middle. The CDR3 length is 11 residues. The chain's CDR3 is CASSRGRELFF. The CDR3 nucleotides are TGTGCCAGCAGCCGCGGGCGGGAGCTGTTTTTT.

This chain links TRBV5-1 with TRBJ2-3; TRBD1 agrees at 10 bases. This CDR3 contains 17 residues. The V gene end was trimmed by 4 bases and the J gene end by 2 bases; junction bases not matched to a gene: 10. The V gene's germline CDR1 is SGHRS and CDR2 YFSETQ. The CDR3 spells CASSLGTGTGVTDTQYF. In DNA form, the CDR3 reads TGCGCCAGCAGCCTGGGGACCGGGACAGGGGTCACAGATACGCAGTATTTT.

CDR3 region: CASSSPEGPQPQHF. CDR3 nucleotides: TGTGCCAGCAGCTCCCCTGAAGGGCCTCAGCCCCAGCATTTT. J is TRBJ1-5 and V is TRBV28, with D uncertain. The CDR3 spans 14 residues. The germline V gene has CDR1 MDHEN and CDR2 SYDVKM. V shed 6 bases and J shed 6 bases, with 15 bases lying between them.

The V and J genes are TRBV10-1 and TRBJ1-1; TRBD1 matches at 8 bases. The CDR3 is 16 residues long. Per germline, CDR1 WNHNN and CDR2 SYGVQD (reference sequence). V gave up 0 bases and J gave up 7 bases; unmatched junction bases: 10. The CDR3 reads CASSESGPGGTDEAFF. CDR3 DNA sequence: TGCGCCAGCAGTGAGTCTGGGCCAGGGGGCACCGATGAAGCTTTCTTT.

The chain carries TRBV25-1 and TRBJ1-1, with D possibly TRBD1 on 6 matching bases. Germline loops: CDR1 MGHDK, CDR2 SYGVNS. CDR3 length equals 16 residues. V was trimmed by 1 base and J by 4 bases, leaving 16 bases between them. The DNA of the CDR3 is TGTGCCAGCAGTGAATCGGCTGGGGGCGGGAGCACTGAAGCTTTCTTT. Protein sequence: CASSESAGGGSTEAFF. Supplemented by reference TRBV25-1 and TRBJ1-1, the full variable domain reads EADIYQTPRYLVIGTGKKITLECSQTMGHDKMYWYQQDPGMELHLIHYSYGVNSTEKGDLSSESTVSRIRTEHFPLTLESARPSHTSQYLCASSESAGGGSTEAFFGQGTRLTVV.

This rearrangement joins TRBV5-1 to TRBJ2-1; TRBD2 aligns across 9 bases. V dropped 0 bases and J dropped 13; count of bases not matched to a gene: 8. CDR3 length: 14 amino acids. The germline gives CDR1 SGHRS, CDR2 YFSETQ. The CDR3 region is CASSLAGSGREQFF. The CDR3 DNA reads as TGCGCCAGCAGCTTGGCGGGTAGCGGGAGAGAACAGTTCTTC.

V is TRBV7-3 and J is TRBJ2-1; 8 nucleotides match TRBD2. The trim removed 2 bases at V and 4 bases at J, leaving 4 bases unmatched. This CDR3 is built from 15 residues. CDR1 is SGHTA, CDR2 FQGTGA, per germline. Here the CDR3 DNA reads TGTGCCAGCAGCTTAGGCGTAGCGGGGTACAATGAGCAGTTCTTC. It translates to CASSLGVAGYNEQFF.

The chain has TRBV7-3 and TRBJ2-1, with 10 bases aligning to TRBD2. Germline lookup yields CDR1 SGHTA and CDR2 FQGTGA. V was clipped by 4 bases and J by 9 bases; unmatched bases: 9. The CDR3 loop spans 15 amino acids. CDR3 nucleotides: TGTGCCAGCAGCTCCCTAGCGGGGGCGGCGGTTGAGCAGTTCTTC. It codes for CASSSLAGAAVEQFF.

V usage is TRBV12-5 and J usage is TRBJ2-1; unclear D gene. The germline V gene encodes CDR1 LGHNT and CDR2 FRNRAP. Trimming took off 0 bases at V and 11 bases at J, with 17 bases between the two ends. This CDR3 is built from 15 residues. As DNA, the CDR3 is TGTGCTAGTGGTTTGGTAGTAGCTAGTCTCCAAAAGCAGTTCTTC. This encodes CASGLVVASLQKQFF.

The chain combines TRBV9 with TRBJ1-3, with 7 positions matching TRBD1. Trimming took 6 bases from V and 0 from J; bases not matched to a gene: 9. The CDR3 length is 16 residues. CDR1 and CDR2 (germline): SGDLS, YYNGEE. In DNA form, the CDR3 reads TGTGCCAGCACCGGGGGACAGTCCTACTCTGGAAACACCATATATTTT. Residues: CASTGGQSYSGNTIYF.

The chain employs TRBV19 and TRBJ2-1; 8 bases are a match to TRBD1. Trimming at V came to 9 bases and at J to 4 bases, leaving 11 bases not matched to a gene. This CDR3 has 15 amino acids. Per the germline V gene, CDR1 is LNHDA and CDR2 is SQIVND (reference sequence). CDR3 in DNA: TGTGCCAGCAGAGAACAGGGGGTGTCGTACAATGAGCAGTTCTTC. It yields the protein CASREQGVSYNEQFF. The full variable domain, in which reference TRBV19 and TRBJ2-1 provide the parts outside the CDR3, is DGGITQSPKYLFRKEGQNVTLSCEQNLNHDAMYWYRQDPGQGLRLIYYSQIVNDFQKGDIAEGYSVSREKKESFPLTVTSAQKNPTAFYLCASREQGVSYNEQFFGPGTRLTVL.

The rearrangement uses TRBV6-1 and TRBJ2-1; D not resolved. The CDR3 is 17 residues long. Germline loops: CDR1 MNHNS, CDR2 SASEGT. Trimming took off 0 bases at V and 6 bases at J, with 18 bases between the two ends. The CDR3 DNA reads TGTGCCAGCAGTGAAGCTAGAGATCTACCCTTTGTCAATGAGCAGTTCTTC. This encodes CASSEARDLPFVNEQFF.

Here the CDR3 DNA reads TGTGCCAGCAGTTTTCGGAGCGGTAGCGGGGAGCTGTTTTTT. This sequence encodes CASSFRSGSGELFF. The chain employs TRBV6-4 and TRBJ2-2; tentatively, D is TRBD2 (5 bases). Germline lookup yields CDR1 MRHNA and CDR2 SNTAGT. Trimming left V 5 bases short and J 7 bases short, with 14 bases between. The CDR3 consists of 14 residues.

This chain uses TRBV11-2 with TRBJ2-1, with D unresolved. Germline loops: CDR1 SGHAT, CDR2 FQNNGV. CDR3 length: 11 amino acids. Between the trimmed V and J ends, which lost 7 bases and 7 bases, there was a span of 8 bases. The CDR3 reads CASTRMNEQFF. CDR3 sequence (DNA): TGTGCCAGCACCCGAATGAATGAGCAGTTCTTC.

The gene calls are TRBV18 and TRBJ2-1; 9 bases align to TRBD2. This CDR3 is built from 17 residues. Germline CDR1 reads KGHSH; CDR2 reads LQKENI. V was clipped by 5 bases and J by 6 bases; unmatched bases: 14. The CDR3 is CASSLTGRTSGRNEQFF. The CDR3 nucleotides read TGTGCCAGCTCATTGACCGGACGCACTAGCGGGCGCAATGAGCAGTTCTTC.